This TCR beta chain was retrieved from a study of T-cell memory formation after mild COVID-19. Study-wide results and caveats: The pre-infection memory compartment contained some responding clones, suggesting cross-reactive memory joined.

Points on this clonotype: The antigen is unknown.

TCRdb passed the 5' RACE reads through MiXCR, listing each CDR3 protein once. There are some 180,000 distinct CDR3 sequences in the sample; roughly 13% occur only once, and roughly 3.3% lies in the top ten. This clonotype was sampled from a man younger than 30 who had mild COVID-19 (a few samples of this study predate the infection). Cell type and time point are not known. Material: PBMCs or a T cell subset sorted from them (not recorded which).

This chain's CDR3 is CASSLGSSGGQDEQFF. The DNA of the CDR3 is TGTGCCAGCAGCTTAGGGTCTAGCGGGGGGCAGGATGAGCAGTTCTTC. The chain uses TRBV7-2 and TRBJ2-1; 11 bases are shared with TRBD2. CDR3 size: 16 residues. CDR1 and CDR2 (germline): SGHTA, FQGNSA. Trimming at V came to 1 base and at J to 8 bases, leaving 7 bases not matched to a gene.